These 5 T cell receptor beta chains were sequenced from one sample in a study of blood T cell repertoires in COVID-19 (TCRdb year 2020). The method was the immunoSEQ multiplex PCR assay. Sourced from immuneACCESS, this table was stored by TCRdb with only in-frame sequences that have V and J called. A share of the clones is absent; for the studies checked, an unresolved V gene accounts for under half, and the remainder has no known explanation. The sample contains 150,000 to 200,000 clones, approximately 85% of them found a single time. The ten largest clones capture about 9.4% of the sample. Material: peripheral blood. Source of these receptors: an elderly woman with acute or convalescent COVID-19.

This clone has a single count. The chain combines TRBV3-1 (or the pseudogene TRBV3-2) with TRBJ1-1; D is unclear. The germline V and J ends were trimmed by 1 base and 8 bases, with 8 bases remaining between them. This CDR3 is 12 amino acids long. Germline CDR1 is LGHDT and CDR2 is YNNKEL (reference sequence). Written as DNA, the CDR3 is TGTGCCAGCAGCCAAGTCGGGAACGAAGCTTTCTTT. Translating gives CASSQVGNEAFF.

V gene TRBV18 combines with J gene TRBJ2-7; D is perhaps TRBD1 (6 bases). This CDR3 is 12 amino acids long. V was pared by 5 bases and J by 3 bases, with 8 bases between. Germline V lookup: CDR1 KGHSH, CDR2 LQKENI. The CDR3 region is CASSGQRYEQYF. CDR3 bases: TGTGCCAGCTCAGGACAGCGCTACGAGCAGTACTTC.

The chain combines TRBV6-5 with TRBJ2-2, with D unclear. The CDR3 has 14 residues. V lost 5 bases and J lost 4, with 11 bases in between. Germline V CDR1 and CDR2: MNHEY, SVGAGI. The CDR3 region has the DNA TGTGCCAGCAGTCCCCCTAACCCCACCGGGGAGCTGTTTTTT. Its translation: CASSPPNPTGELFF.

This chain joins TRBV3-1 (or the pseudogene TRBV3-2) and TRBJ2-3; 8 bases are shared with TRBD1. Unmatched junction bases numbered 6, after V lost 1 base and J lost 3 bases. The germline V gene has CDR1 LGHDT and CDR2 YNNKEL (reference sequence). The CDR3 has 16 residues. CDR3 sequence: CASSQVGRQGTDTQYF. CDR3 in DNA: TGTGCCAGCAGCCAAGTCGGGCGACAGGGGACAGATACGCAGTATTTT.

The V gene is TRBV27, the J gene TRBJ2-7, with D tentatively TRBD1 (6 bases). The CDR3 covers 14 residues. V was trimmed by 5 bases and J by 2 bases, leaving 13 bases between them. Germline-derived CDR1 and CDR2 are MNHEY and SMNVEV (reference sequence). The CDR3 spells CASSNTGQTYEQYF. The DNA of the CDR3 is TGTGCCAGCAGTAACACAGGACAGACCTACGAGCAGTACTTC.